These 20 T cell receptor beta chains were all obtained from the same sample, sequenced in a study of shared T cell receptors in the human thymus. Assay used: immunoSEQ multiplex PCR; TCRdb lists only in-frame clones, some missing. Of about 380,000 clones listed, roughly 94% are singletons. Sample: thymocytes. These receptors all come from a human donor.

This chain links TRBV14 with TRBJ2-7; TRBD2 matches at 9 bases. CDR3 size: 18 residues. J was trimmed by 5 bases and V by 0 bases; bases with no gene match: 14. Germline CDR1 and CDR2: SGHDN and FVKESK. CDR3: CASSQEHQEAGGLNEQYF. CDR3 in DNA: TGTGCCAGCAGCCAAGAGCATCAGGAGGCGGGAGGGCTGAACGAGCAGTACTTC.

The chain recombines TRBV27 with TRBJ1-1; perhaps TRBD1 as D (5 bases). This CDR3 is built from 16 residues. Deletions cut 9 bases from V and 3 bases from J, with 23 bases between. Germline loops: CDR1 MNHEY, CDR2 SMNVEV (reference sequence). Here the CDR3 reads CASRSGGPSLDTEAFF. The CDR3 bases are TGTGCCAGTCGATCGGGGGGTCCCTCCCTGGACACTGAAGCTTTCTTT.

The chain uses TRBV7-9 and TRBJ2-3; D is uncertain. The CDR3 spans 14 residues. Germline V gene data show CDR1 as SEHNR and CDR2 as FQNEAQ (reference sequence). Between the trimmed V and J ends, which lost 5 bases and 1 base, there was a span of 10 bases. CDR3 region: CASSLLSGTDTQYF. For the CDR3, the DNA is TGTGCCAGCAGCCTCCTCTCGGGCACAGATACGCAGTATTTT.

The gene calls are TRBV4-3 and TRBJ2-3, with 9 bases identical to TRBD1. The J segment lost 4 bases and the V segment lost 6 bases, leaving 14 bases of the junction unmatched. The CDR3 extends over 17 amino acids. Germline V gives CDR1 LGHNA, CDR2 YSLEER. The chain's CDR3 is CASRGGDRGGLSDTQYF. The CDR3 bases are TGCGCCAGCAGGGGAGGAGACAGGGGGGGTCTATCAGATACGCAGTATTTT.

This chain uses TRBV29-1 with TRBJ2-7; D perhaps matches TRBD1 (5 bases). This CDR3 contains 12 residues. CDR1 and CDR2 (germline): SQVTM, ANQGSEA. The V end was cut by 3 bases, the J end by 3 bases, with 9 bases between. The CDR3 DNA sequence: TGCAGCGTTGACCAGGGATGCTACGAGCAGTACTTC. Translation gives CSVDQGCYEQYF.

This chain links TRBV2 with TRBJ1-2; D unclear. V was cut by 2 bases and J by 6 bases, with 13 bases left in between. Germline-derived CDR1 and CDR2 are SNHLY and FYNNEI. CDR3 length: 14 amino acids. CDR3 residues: CASSEIGLRDGYTF. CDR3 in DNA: TGTGCCAGCAGTGAAATCGGCCTCCGGGATGGCTACACCTTC.

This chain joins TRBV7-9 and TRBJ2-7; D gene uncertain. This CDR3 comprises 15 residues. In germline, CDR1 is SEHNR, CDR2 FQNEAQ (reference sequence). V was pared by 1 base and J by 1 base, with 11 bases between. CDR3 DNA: TGTGCCAGCAGCTTAGGATCTAGGAAATCCTACGAGCAGTACTTC. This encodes CASSLGSRKSYEQYF. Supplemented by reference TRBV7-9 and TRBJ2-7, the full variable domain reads DTGVSQNPRHKITKRGQNVTFRCDPISEHNRLYWYRQTLGQGPEFLTYFQNEAQLEKSRLLSDRFSAERPKGSFSTLEIQRTEQGDSAMYLCASSLGSRKSYEQYFGPGTRLTVT.

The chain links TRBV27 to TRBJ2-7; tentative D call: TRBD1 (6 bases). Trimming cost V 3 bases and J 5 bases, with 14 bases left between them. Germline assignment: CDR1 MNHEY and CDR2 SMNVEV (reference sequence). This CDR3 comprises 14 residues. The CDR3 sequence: CASSFPDRTHEQYF. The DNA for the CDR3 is TGTGCCAGCAGTTTCCCGGACAGAACCCACGAGCAGTACTTC.

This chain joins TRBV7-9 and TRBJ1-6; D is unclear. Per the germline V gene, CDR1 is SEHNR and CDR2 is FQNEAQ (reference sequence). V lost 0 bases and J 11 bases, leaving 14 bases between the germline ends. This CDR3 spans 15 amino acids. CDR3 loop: CASSLAQKGGPPLHF. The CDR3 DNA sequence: TGTGCCAGCAGCTTAGCCCAAAAGGGTGGCCCACCCCTCCACTTT.

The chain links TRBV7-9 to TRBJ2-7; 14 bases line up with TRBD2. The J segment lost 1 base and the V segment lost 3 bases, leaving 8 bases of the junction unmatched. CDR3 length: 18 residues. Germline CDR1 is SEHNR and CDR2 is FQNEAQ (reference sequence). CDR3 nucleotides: TGTGCCAGCAGCTTCGGTATCGGACTAGCGGGAGGTTCCTACGAGCAGTACTTC. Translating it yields CASSFGIGLAGGSYEQYF.

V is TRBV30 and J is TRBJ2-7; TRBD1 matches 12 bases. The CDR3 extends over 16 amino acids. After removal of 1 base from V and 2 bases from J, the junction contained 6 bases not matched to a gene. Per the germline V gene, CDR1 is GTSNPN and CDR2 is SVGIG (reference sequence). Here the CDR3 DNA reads TGTGCCTGGAGTGCCGGGACAGGGGGCACGCCCTACGAGCAGTACTTC. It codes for CAWSAGTGGTPYEQYF.

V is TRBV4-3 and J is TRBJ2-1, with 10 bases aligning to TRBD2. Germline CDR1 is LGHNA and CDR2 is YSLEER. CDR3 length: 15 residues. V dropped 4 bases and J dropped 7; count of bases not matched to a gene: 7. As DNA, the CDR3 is TGCGCCAGCAGCCCCGGGACTAGCGAAAGAAATGAGCAGTTCTTC. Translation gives CASSPGTSERNEQFF.

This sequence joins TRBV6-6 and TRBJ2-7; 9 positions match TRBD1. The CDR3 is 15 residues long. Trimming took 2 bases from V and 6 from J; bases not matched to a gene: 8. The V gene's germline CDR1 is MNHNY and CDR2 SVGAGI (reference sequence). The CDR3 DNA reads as TGTGCCAGCAGTTACCCCCTACAGGGGGCTGTCGAGCAGTACTTC. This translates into CASSYPLQGAVEQYF.

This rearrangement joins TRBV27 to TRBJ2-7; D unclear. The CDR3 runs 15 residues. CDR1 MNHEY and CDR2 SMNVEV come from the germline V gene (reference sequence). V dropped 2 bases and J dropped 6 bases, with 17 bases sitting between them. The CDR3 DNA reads TGTGCCAGCAGTTTAGCTGGCCGGCCCCTTGGCGAGCAGTACTTC. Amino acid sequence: CASSLAGRPLGEQYF.

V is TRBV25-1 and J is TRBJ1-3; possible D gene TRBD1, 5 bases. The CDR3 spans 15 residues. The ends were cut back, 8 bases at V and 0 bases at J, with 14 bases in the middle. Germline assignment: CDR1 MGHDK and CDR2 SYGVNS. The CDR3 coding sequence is TGTGCCAGCGGCGCCACCGACAGCTCTGGAAACACCATATATTTT. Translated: CASGATDSSGNTIYF.

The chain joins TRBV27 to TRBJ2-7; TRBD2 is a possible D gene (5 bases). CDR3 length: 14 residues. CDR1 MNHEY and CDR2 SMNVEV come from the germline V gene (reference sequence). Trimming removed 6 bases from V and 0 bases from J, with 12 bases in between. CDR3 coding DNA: TGTGCCAGCAGCCCTAGCACCAGCTCCTACGAGCAGTACTTC. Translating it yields CASSPSTSSYEQYF.

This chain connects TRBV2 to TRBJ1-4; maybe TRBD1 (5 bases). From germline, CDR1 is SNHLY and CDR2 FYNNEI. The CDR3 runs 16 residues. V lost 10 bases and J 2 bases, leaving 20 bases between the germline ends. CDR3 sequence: CATKRGPHFTNEKLFF. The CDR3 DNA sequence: TGTGCCACCAAGAGGGGTCCACACTTCACTAATGAAAAACTGTTTTTT.

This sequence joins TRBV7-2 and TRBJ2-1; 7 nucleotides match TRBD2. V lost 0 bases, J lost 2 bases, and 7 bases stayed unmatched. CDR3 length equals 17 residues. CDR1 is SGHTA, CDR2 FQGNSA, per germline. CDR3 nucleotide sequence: TGTGCCAGCAGCTTAGCGCCTAGCGGAGGAGCCTACAATGAGCAGTTCTTC. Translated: CASSLAPSGGAYNEQFF.

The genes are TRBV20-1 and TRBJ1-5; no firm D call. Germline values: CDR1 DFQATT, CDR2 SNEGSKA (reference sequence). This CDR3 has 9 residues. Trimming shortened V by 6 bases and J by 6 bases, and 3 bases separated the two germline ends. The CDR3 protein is CSAGQPQHF. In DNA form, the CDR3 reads TGCAGTGCGGGTCAGCCCCAGCATTTT.

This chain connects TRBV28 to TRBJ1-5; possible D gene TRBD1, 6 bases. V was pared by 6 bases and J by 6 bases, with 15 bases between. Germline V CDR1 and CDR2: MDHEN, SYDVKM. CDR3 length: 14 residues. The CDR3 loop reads CASRILGGGQPQHF. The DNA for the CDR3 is TGTGCCAGCAGAATCTTGGGGGGCGGTCAGCCCCAGCATTTT. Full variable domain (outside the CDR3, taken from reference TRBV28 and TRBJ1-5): DVKVTQSSRYLVKRTGEKVFLECVQDMDHENMFWYRQDPGLGLRLIYFSYDVKMKEKGDIPEGYSVSREKKERFSLILESASTNQTSMYLCASRILGGGQPQHFGDGTRLSIL.